The 31 T cell receptor beta chains presented below share a single source sample, sequenced in a study of technical replicates of blood from several donors (dated 2017 in TCRdb). Library construction relied on the immunoSEQ multiplex PCR assay. The immuneACCESS repertoire file appears here via TCRdb, limited to in-frame rearrangements. These files lack a portion of the clones; in checked studies, under half of the deficit traces to unresolved V genes, and the cause of the others is not known. The sample includes around 57,000 clones, with roughly 97% observed a single time. The top ten clonotypes cover approximately 0.18% of the sample. The source material was T cells isolated from PBMCs. The source of these receptors is a human donor in good health.

The chain is built from TRBV7-3 and TRBJ2-1; 11 bases are a match to TRBD2. Germline V lookup: CDR1 SGHTA, CDR2 FQGTGA. V was clipped by 5 bases and J by 7 bases; unmatched bases: 10. This CDR3 spans 16 amino acids. CDR3 DNA: TGTGCCAGCAGCACCCTAGCGGGGGGAAGTTTAAATGAGCAGTTCTTC. The encoded protein is CASSTLAGGSLNEQFF.

The chain is built from TRBV6-5 and TRBJ2-6, with D possibly being TRBD1 (5 bases). V was cut by 2 bases and J by 2 bases, with 10 bases left in between. Germline assignment: CDR1 MNHEY and CDR2 SVGAGI. The CDR3 length is 16 residues. The CDR3 DNA reads TGTGCCAGCAGTTACGGCAGGGAACCTGGGGCCAACGTCCTGACTTTC. This encodes CASSYGREPGANVLTF.

V usage is TRBV25-1 and J usage is TRBJ1-1; D remains unclear. This CDR3 has 14 amino acids. V was shortened by 4 bases and J by 1 base, with 10 bases between the two germline ends. Germline V CDR1 and CDR2: MGHDK, SYGVNS. The CDR3: CASSGRFGNTEAFF. The CDR3 nucleotides are TGTGCCAGCAGTGGTCGTTTCGGGAACACTGAAGCTTTCTTT.

The J gene is TRBJ2-7, the V gene TRBV5-1; 10 nucleotides match TRBD1. The CDR3 covers 16 residues. The germline gives CDR1 SGHRS, CDR2 YFSETQ. V was clipped by 4 bases and J by 9 bases; unmatched bases: 16. The DNA of the CDR3 is TGCGCCAGCAGCATAGGGACAGGGGCCGACACTTATGGGCAGTACTTC. It codes for CASSIGTGADTYGQYF.

This rearrangement joins TRBV6-6 to TRBJ1-3, with TRBD1 identical over 8 bases. The CDR3 is 16 residues long. After removal of 6 bases from V and 0 bases from J, the junction contained 7 bases not matched to a gene. Germline CDR1 reads MNHNY; CDR2 reads SVGAGI (reference sequence). The CDR3 coding sequence is TGTGCCAGCAGCGATACCGGGACAGGCTCTGGAAACACCATATATTTT. Protein sequence: CASSDTGTGSGNTIYF.

This rearrangement joins TRBV5-1 to TRBJ1-1; 7 bases are a match to TRBD1. Germline V gene lookup returns CDR1 SGHRS and CDR2 YFSETQ. The CDR3 has 14 amino acids. Germline trimming cut 4 bases from V and 2 bases from J; bases unmatched to any gene: 5. CDR3 sequence (DNA): TGCGCCAGCAGCCATCGACAGGGAAACACTGAAGCTTTCTTT. It is translated as CASSHRQGNTEAFF.

DNA for the CDR3: TGTGCCAGCAGTGACCAGGGGAGCCACTATGGCTACACCTTC. Protein: CASSDQGSHYGYTF. The chain has TRBV2 and TRBJ1-2, with a possible D match to TRBD1 (6 bases). The length of the CDR3 is 14 residues. The germline V gene has CDR1 SNHLY and CDR2 FYNNEI. V lost 3 bases and J 3 bases, leaving 11 bases between the germline ends.

This clone was seen a single time. The gene calls are TRBV2 and TRBJ2-1, with D perhaps TRBD2 (6 bases). CDR1 and CDR2 from the germline V gene are SNHLY and FYNNEI. Trimming took off 5 bases at V and 6 bases at J, with 20 bases between the two ends. CDR3 length: 16 amino acids. The CDR3 reads CASSPSGGTRVNEQFF. The DNA of the CDR3 is TGTGCCAGCAGTCCCTCCGGGGGTACGAGAGTCAATGAGCAGTTCTTC.

The chain employs TRBV27 and TRBJ1-5; 7 bases align to TRBD1. Germline CDR1 MNHEY, CDR2 SMNVEV (reference sequence). The CDR3 has 15 residues. Losses at the gene ends were 6 bases for V and 1 base for J; bases not matched to a gene: 6. CDR3 sequence: CASRSGTESNQPQHF. In nucleotides, the CDR3 is TGTGCCAGCAGGTCCGGGACAGAGAGCAATCAGCCCCAGCATTTT.

CDR3 bases: TGTGCCAGCAGCTTAGATAGCGGGGGCTCTAGAGAGCAGTACTTC. It codes for CASSLDSGGSREQYF. The rearrangement joins TRBV7-8 to TRBJ2-7; 9 bases are shared with TRBD2. From germline, CDR1 is SGHVS and CDR2 FQNEAQ. The CDR3 runs to 15 residues. Trimming cost V 1 base and J 7 bases; bases outside gene matches: 8.

This clone was observed a single time. The chain uses TRBV4-1 and TRBJ2-7; 9 bases match TRBD1. Germline CDR1 is MGHRA and CDR2 is YSYEKL. The CDR3 spans 16 residues. With 5 bases clipped from V and 2 bases from J, the junction kept 10 bases outside the gene matches. The CDR3 region is CASSFDRDRVTYEQYF. DNA for the CDR3: TGCGCCAGCAGCTTCGACCGGGACAGGGTGACCTACGAGCAGTACTTC.

The chain is built from TRBV6-1 and TRBJ1-2; TRBD1 matches 9 bases. The V segment lost 7 bases and the J segment 6 bases; nucleotides outside the gene matches: 12. The CDR3 length is 15 residues. Germline loops: CDR1 MNHNS, CDR2 SASEGT. This CDR3 reads CASMFGNRGPHGYTF. In nucleotides, the CDR3 is TGTGCCAGCATGTTCGGGAACAGGGGGCCTCATGGCTACACCTTC.

This rearrangement joins TRBV11-2 to TRBJ2-5; the D gene is possibly TRBD2 (6 bases). CDR1 is SGHAT and CDR2 is FQNNGV in the germline V gene. The V end lost 5 bases, the J end lost 3 bases, and 16 bases lay between the germline ends. The CDR3 has 15 amino acids. CDR3 in amino acids: CASSAGLVVKETQYF. CDR3 DNA sequence: TGTGCCAGCAGCGCGGGGCTTGTAGTGAAAGAGACCCAGTACTTC.

The chain combines TRBV25-1 with TRBJ1-5; TRBD1 matches 7 bases. The V segment lost 5 bases and the J segment 3 bases; nucleotides outside the gene matches: 4. The germline CDR1 and CDR2 sequences are MGHDK and SYGVNS. The length of the CDR3 is 14 residues. The CDR3 here is CASSPTGDNQPQHF. The CDR3 nucleotides are TGTGCCAGCAGTCCTACAGGGGACAATCAGCCCCAGCATTTT.

V is TRBV7-2 and J is TRBJ2-7; 8 positions match TRBD2. Germline V gene sequence: CDR1 SGHTA, CDR2 FQGNSA. With 3 bases clipped from V and 0 bases from J, the junction kept 4 bases outside the gene matches. This CDR3 has 15 amino acids. CDR3 sequence reads: CASSFSGTSSYEQYF. The CDR3 nucleotides are TGTGCCAGCAGCTTTAGCGGGACTAGCTCCTACGAGCAGTACTTC.

The V gene is TRBV5-1, the J gene TRBJ1-2; TRBD1 matches 7 bases. CDR1 SGHRS and CDR2 YFSETQ come from the germline V gene. The CDR3 has 13 residues. Unmatched junction bases numbered 3, after V lost 3 bases and J lost 4 bases. Here the CDR3 DNA reads TGCGCCAGCAGCTCCGGGACAGCCTATGGCTACACCTTC. Its protein is CASSSGTAYGYTF.

V is TRBV15 and J is TRBJ2-5, with TRBD1 matching 11 bases. Germline trimming cut 3 bases from V and 2 bases from J; bases unmatched to any gene: 2. The CDR3 has 15 amino acids. The germline V gene encodes CDR1 LNHNV and CDR2 YYDKDF (reference sequence). The CDR3 protein is CATSRDRGRQETQYF. CDR3 in DNA: TGTGCCACCAGCAGGGACAGGGGGCGTCAAGAGACCCAGTACTTC. The full variable domain, its missing parts supplied by reference TRBV15 and TRBJ2-5, is DAMVIQNPRYQVTQFGKPVTLSCSQTLNHNVMYWYQQKSSQAPKLLFHYYDKDFNNEADTPDNFQSRRPNTSFCFLDIRSPGLGDTAMYLCATSRDRGRQETQYFGPGTRLLVL.

The gene calls are TRBV4-1 and TRBJ1-2, with TRBD1 identical over 7 bases. The V gene end was trimmed by 0 bases and the J gene end by 0 bases; junction bases not matched to a gene: 22. Germline V gives CDR1 MGHRA, CDR2 YSYEKL. The CDR3 runs 22 residues. The DNA of the CDR3 is TGCGCCAGCAGCCAAGATCGATTGGGCGTGTATCACCGGGACAGCACTAACTATGGCTACACCTTC. This sequence encodes CASSQDRLGVYHRDSTNYGYTF.

The CDR3 region has the DNA TGTGCCAGCAGTGCCCACAGGGAGCGGCTAGGGGAGACCCAGTACTTC. This codes for CASSAHRERLGETQYF. The chain employs TRBV6-1 and TRBJ2-5; tentatively, D is TRBD1 (6 bases). V was cut by 4 bases and J by 5 bases, with 20 bases left in between. The germline V gene encodes CDR1 MNHNS and CDR2 SASEGT. The CDR3 length is 16 residues.

V usage is TRBV28 and J usage is TRBJ1-5; the match to TRBD1 covers 8 bases. This CDR3 region has 16 residues. Trimming at V came to 5 bases and at J to 4 bases, leaving 10 bases not matched to a gene. CDR1 MDHEN and CDR2 SYDVKM come from the germline V gene. CDR3 nucleotide sequence: TGTGCCAGCAGTCGGAACAGGGGGGCGGCAAATCAGCCCCAGCATTTT. It yields the protein CASSRNRGAANQPQHF.

The gene calls are TRBV28 and TRBJ2-7, with 8 bases fitting TRBD1. J gave up 6 bases and V 4 bases, and 14 bases lay outside the gene matches. This CDR3 contains 16 residues. CDR1 is MDHEN, CDR2 SYDVKM, per germline. CDR3 in amino acids: CASSSPPQTGAGEQYF. Written as DNA, the CDR3 is TGTGCCAGCAGTTCCCCTCCCCAGACAGGGGCGGGCGAGCAGTACTTC.

The V gene is TRBV2, the J gene TRBJ1-1, with D hard to call. Germline assignment: CDR1 SNHLY and CDR2 FYNNEI. The length of the CDR3 is 17 residues. V was shortened by 2 bases and J by 1 base, with 17 bases between the two germline ends. The chain's CDR3 is CASSERDTRPPNTEAFF. CDR3 coding DNA: TGTGCCAGCAGTGAACGAGACACCCGACCGCCGAACACTGAAGCTTTCTTT.

The V call is TRBV14, the J call TRBJ1-1; possibly TRBD1 for D (6 bases). CDR1 and CDR2 from the germline V gene are SGHDN and FVKESK. The CDR3 has 13 residues. Between the trimmed V and J ends, which lost 4 bases and 3 bases, there was a span of 9 bases. CDR3 protein: CASSPGVHTEAFF. The CDR3 DNA reads as TGTGCCAGCAGCCCAGGGGTTCACACTGAAGCTTTCTTT.

This chain links TRBV6-1 with TRBJ1-2; 7 positions agree with TRBD1. Germline CDR1 is MNHNS and CDR2 is SASEGT. The length of the CDR3 is 13 residues. CDR3 coding DNA: TGTGCGGAAGGGGGCGCGCTCGGGGATGGCTACACCTTC. This codes for CAEGGALGDGYTF.

The chain has TRBV7-9 and TRBJ2-4, with a possible D match to TRBD2 (6 bases). V was clipped by 5 bases and J by 3 bases, with 17 bases between them. The CDR3 has 16 residues. In germline, CDR1 is SEHNR, CDR2 FQNEAQ (reference sequence). For the CDR3, the DNA is TGTGCCAGCAGCCCGAGGAGAGGGGAGGACAAAAACATTCAGTACTTC. It is translated as CASSPRRGEDKNIQYF. The whole variable domain, filled in from reference TRBV7-9 and TRBJ2-4, reads DTGVSQNPRHKITKRGQNVTFRCDPISEHNRLYWYRQTLGQGPEFLTYFQNEAQLEKSRLLSDRFSAERPKGSFSTLEIQRTEQGDSAMYLCASSPRRGEDKNIQYFGAGTRLSVL.

This chain joins TRBV30 and TRBJ2-1; 10 nucleotides line up with TRBD2. The V gene end was trimmed by 1 base and the J gene end by 9 bases; junction bases not matched to a gene: 6. The CDR3 has 14 amino acids. Germline V CDR1 and CDR2: GTSNPN, SVGIG (reference sequence). The CDR3 loop is CAWSGAGGPGEQFF. CDR3 DNA: TGTGCCTGGAGTGGAGCGGGGGGGCCGGGTGAGCAGTTCTTC.

CDR3 sequence (DNA): TGTGCCAGCTCCCCTGGAGGGACCACCTACGAGCAGTACTTC. Its protein is CASSPGGTTYEQYF. The V call is TRBV18, the J call TRBJ2-7; D is perhaps TRBD2 (6 bases). Germline V gives CDR1 KGHSH, CDR2 LQKENI. Trimming cost V 6 bases and J 2 bases, with 14 bases left between them. This CDR3 is built from 14 residues.

The chain recombines TRBV19 with TRBJ1-1; maybe TRBD1 (5 bases). Germline CDR1 reads LNHDA; CDR2 reads SQIVND (reference sequence). Trimming stripped 1 base from V and 2 bases from J, with 14 bases between. The CDR3 is made up of 16 amino acids. CDR3 amino acids: CASSIVTLGQNTEAFF. For the CDR3, the DNA is TGTGCCAGTAGTATAGTCACCCTGGGGCAAAACACTGAAGCTTTCTTT.

CDR3 bases: TGTGCCTGGAGTCCCTCTTACGAGCAGTACTTC. It is translated as CAWSPSYEQYF. V and J are TRBV30 and TRBJ2-7; no clear D. V was cut by 2 bases and J by 4 bases, with 6 bases left in between. CDR1 and CDR2 from the germline V gene are GTSNPN and SVGIG (reference sequence). This CDR3 contains 11 residues.

The chain recombines TRBV28 with TRBJ1-1, with 8 bases fitting TRBD1. CDR1 and CDR2 from the germline V gene are MDHEN and SYDVKM. CDR3 length: 12 amino acids. J lost 11 bases, V lost 4 bases, and 6 bases had no gene match. CDR3 sequence reads: CASSSRTGYAFF. The CDR3, as DNA: TGTGCCAGCAGTTCGAGGACAGGGTATGCTTTCTTT. Together with reference TRBV28 and TRBJ1-1, the CDR3 gives the full variable domain: DVKVTQSSRYLVKRTGEKVFLECVQDMDHENMFWYRQDPGLGLRLIYFSYDVKMKEKGDIPEGYSVSREKKERFSLILESASTNQTSMYLCASSSRTGYAFFGQGTRLTVV.

The chain employs TRBV19 and TRBJ1-5; D is possibly TRBD1 (5 bases). Trimming shortened V by 7 bases and J by 7 bases, and 20 bases separated the two germline ends. The CDR3 length is 15 residues. Germline CDR1 and CDR2: LNHDA and SQIVND (reference sequence). This CDR3 reads CASTSREGTKQPQHF. In DNA form, the CDR3 reads TGTGCCAGTACCTCCCGGGAGGGGACTAAACAGCCCCAGCATTTT.